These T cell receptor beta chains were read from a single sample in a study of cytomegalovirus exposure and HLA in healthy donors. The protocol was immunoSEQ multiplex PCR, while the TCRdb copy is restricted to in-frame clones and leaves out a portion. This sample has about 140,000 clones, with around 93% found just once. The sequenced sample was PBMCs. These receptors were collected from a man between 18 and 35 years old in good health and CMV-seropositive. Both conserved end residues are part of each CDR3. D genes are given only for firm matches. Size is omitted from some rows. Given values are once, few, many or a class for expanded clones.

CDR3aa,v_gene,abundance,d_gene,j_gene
CASSPTIETQYF,TRBV7-2,NA,NA,TRBJ2-5
CASSLELADNEQFF,TRBV7-9,NA,TRBD2,TRBJ2-1
CATSSPKEGWHEQYF,TRBV15,once,NA,TRBJ2-7
CASSRGWEQYF,TRBV2,NA,TRBD1,TRBJ2-7
CAISGSRGSNQPQHF,TRBV10-3,NA,NA,TRBJ1-5
CASSFSGTGAGYTF,TRBV27,NA,TRBD1,TRBJ1-2
CASSLVVGQGLSNEQFF,TRBV7-9,few,NA,TRBJ2-1
CSVRVLTGGLTDTQYF,TRBV29-1,once,TRBD2,TRBJ2-3
CASSLVSPLHF,TRBV7-3,NA,NA,TRBJ1-6
CASGLAANEQFF,TRBV19,NA,TRBD2,TRBJ2-1
CASSLGTTTGELFF,TRBV5-1,NA,NA,TRBJ2-2
CASSLRLQGAGNTIYF,TRBV5-6,NA,TRBD1,TRBJ1-3
CASSLVRTGSNYGYTF,TRBV5-4,once,NA,TRBJ1-2
CASSSRQGVNEKLFF,TRBV7-8,NA,TRBD1,TRBJ1-4
CASMGGGGEQFF,TRBV27,NA,TRBD2,TRBJ2-1
CAWNFRDRVRGYTF,TRBV30,once,TRBD1,TRBJ1-2
CATQGQLNYGYTF,TRBV10-1,few,NA,TRBJ1-2
CASRPTVAYEQYF,TRBV6-1,NA,NA,TRBJ2-7
CASSYSWPSTDTQYF,TRBV6-5,NA,NA,TRBJ2-3
CASSLRVAGGPGNEQFF,TRBV27,NA,TRBD2,TRBJ2-1
CASSPRGASYNEQFF,TRBV11-3,NA,NA,TRBJ2-1
CAWSPRTTGRNTEAFF,TRBV30,few,TRBD1,TRBJ1-1
CASSLGQGVYEQYF,TRBV5-1,NA,TRBD1,TRBJ2-7
CASSWGRGNPLHF,TRBV27,few,NA,TRBJ1-6
CAAAVQETQYF,TRBV2,NA,NA,TRBJ2-5
CASGPGGIAQHF,TRBV28,NA,NA,TRBJ1-5
CASSEARTGGDGYTF,TRBV2,NA,NA,TRBJ1-2
CASSPRTGRYEQYF,TRBV5-4,NA,TRBD1,TRBJ2-7